The rows below give T cell receptor beta chains drawn from one sample of a study of T cells in Graves' hyperthyroidism and ophthalmopathy. TCRdb re-called the multiplex PCR reads with MiXCR, one entry per CDR3 protein. The table shows under 350,000 distinct CDR3 sequences, with about an eighth occurring only once. Sequencing was carried out using blood. The receptors here all came from a woman in her twenties or thirties with Graves' hyperthyroidism that later progressed to Graves' ophthalmopathy. Both conserved end residues are part of each CDR3. The D gene is left open where the match is weak.

len	d_gene	v_gene	j_gene	CDR3aa
16	TRBD2	TRBV9	TRBJ2-1	CASSVLGLADYNEQFF
15	TRBD2	TRBV5-1	TRBJ2-7	CASSLARETVYEQYF
14	NA	TRBV12-3/TRBV12-4	TRBJ1-2	CASSLRKLNYGYTF
17	TRBD2	TRBV7-6	TRBJ2-7	CASSLDSTSGRANEQYF
19	TRBD1	TRBV7-9	TRBJ2-6	CASPSGTVTFRSGANVLTF
14	NA	TRBV28	TRBJ1-1	CASSLALGGTEAFF
15	TRBD2	TRBV27	TRBJ2-7	CASGTSGTYMHEQYF
13	NA	TRBV11-1	TRBJ2-7	CASSRDMLYEQYF
14	TRBD1	TRBV12-3/TRBV12-4	TRBJ1-2	CASSFSDRGYGYTF
13	NA	TRBV11-2	TRBJ2-7	CASSLTPRDEQYF
13	NA	TRBV29-1	TRBJ2-3	CSVRDLGTDTQYF
14	NA	TRBV29-1	TRBJ2-7	CSVEEGAWGLEQYF
14	TRBD1	TRBV20-1	TRBJ1-1	CSPKQGPQNTEAFF
18	TRBD2	TRBV27	TRBJ2-7	CASSLTGLAGGFTYEQYF
12	NA	TRBV28	TRBJ1-2	CASSLGVFRYTF
14	NA	TRBV30	TRBJ2-2	CAWSVGPRTGELFF
13	NA	TRBV28	TRBJ1-4	CASKHSFNEKLFF
14	NA	TRBV5-1	TRBJ2-1	CASNLGANYNEQFF
15	NA	TRBV6-1	TRBJ2-2	CASSRDRKNAGELFF
12	TRBD1	TRBV20-1	TRBJ1-2	CSAIPGQGGYTF
14	TRBD1	TRBV30	TRBJ2-7	CAFRDRGSPYEQYF
14	TRBD2	TRBV19	TRBJ2-1	CASSILAADNEQFF
14	NA	TRBV12-3/TRBV12-4	TRBJ2-5	CASSLFLAQETQYF
14	TRBD1	TRBV28	TRBJ1-1	CASGLGTGRTEAFF
13	NA	TRBV12-3/TRBV12-4	TRBJ2-2	CASSLPPTGELFF
14	NA	TRBV7-2	TRBJ2-7	CASSPLIRSPEQYF
13	NA	TRBV11-2	TRBJ2-7	CASSLDAGAGQYF
12	NA	TRBV7-9	TRBJ2-3	CASTRYPDTQYF
16	TRBD2	TRBV10-3	TRBJ2-5	CAFRPLLAGPGETQYF
15	TRBD1	TRBV4-3	TRBJ2-1	CASSQEGQVHNEQFF
13	NA	TRBV10-3	TRBJ1-5	CAISVTSYQPQHF
16	TRBD2	TRBV5-6	TRBJ2-1	CASSRLDGTSNNEQFF
16	NA	TRBV4-3	TRBJ2-1	CASSQYQADSYNEQFF
18	NA	TRBV3-2	TRBJ2-5	CASSQDRLGAAGQETQYF
15	NA	TRBV28	TRBJ2-3	CASSAGGLGTDTQYF
14	NA	TRBV18	TRBJ2-6	CASSPKSGANVLTF
13	NA	TRBV19	TRBJ2-7	CASTAGPFYEQYF
15	TRBD2	TRBV20-1	TRBJ2-5	CSARDYQRGQETQYF
16	TRBD1	TRBV20-1	TRBJ1-4	CSAPADRGQGDEKLFF
15	TRBD2	TRBV7-9	TRBJ2-1	CASSQTSGSPNEQFF
16	NA	TRBV19	TRBJ2-7	CASSRRAKATSYEQYF
12	NA	TRBV10-3	TRBJ1-1	CAIRNTGTEAFF
12	NA	TRBV6-1	TRBJ2-7	CASNGRLGEQYF
14	NA	TRBV10-3	TRBJ2-1	CAISDDSSYNEQFF
12	NA	TRBV10-3	TRBJ2-5	CAISEQQETQYF
16	NA	TRBV6-1	TRBJ2-4	CASSQTLQGFKNIQYF
16	NA	TRBV20-1	TRBJ1-6	CSARAQGALSNSPLHF